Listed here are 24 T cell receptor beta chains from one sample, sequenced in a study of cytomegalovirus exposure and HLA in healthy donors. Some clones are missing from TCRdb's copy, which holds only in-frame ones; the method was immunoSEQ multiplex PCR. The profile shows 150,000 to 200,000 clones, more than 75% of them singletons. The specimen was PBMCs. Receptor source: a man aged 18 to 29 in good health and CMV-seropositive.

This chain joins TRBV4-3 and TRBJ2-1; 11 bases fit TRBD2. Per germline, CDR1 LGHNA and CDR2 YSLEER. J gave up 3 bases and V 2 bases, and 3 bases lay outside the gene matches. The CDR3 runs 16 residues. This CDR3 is CASSQQTSGDYNEQFF. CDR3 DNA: TGCGCCAGCAGCCAACAGACTAGCGGGGACTACAATGAGCAGTTCTTC.

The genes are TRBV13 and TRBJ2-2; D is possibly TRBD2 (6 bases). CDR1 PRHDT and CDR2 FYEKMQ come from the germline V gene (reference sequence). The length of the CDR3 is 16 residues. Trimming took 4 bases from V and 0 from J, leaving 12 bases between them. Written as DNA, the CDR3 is TGTGCCAGCAGCTGGGGGGAGGCAGCGAACACCGGGGAGCTGTTTTTT. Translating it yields CASSWGEAANTGELFF.

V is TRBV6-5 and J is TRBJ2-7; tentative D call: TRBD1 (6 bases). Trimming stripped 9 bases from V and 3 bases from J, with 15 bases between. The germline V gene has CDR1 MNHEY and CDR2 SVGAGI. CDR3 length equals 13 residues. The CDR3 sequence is CASQGQMGYEQYF. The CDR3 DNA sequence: TGTGCCAGTCAGGGACAAATGGGCTACGAGCAGTACTTC.

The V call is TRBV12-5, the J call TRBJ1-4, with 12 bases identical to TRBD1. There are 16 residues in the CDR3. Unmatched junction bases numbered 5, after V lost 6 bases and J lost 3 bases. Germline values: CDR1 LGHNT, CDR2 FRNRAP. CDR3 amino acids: CASGGTGGKANEKLFF. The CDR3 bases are TGTGCTAGTGGCGGGACAGGGGGCAAGGCTAATGAAAAACTGTTTTTT.

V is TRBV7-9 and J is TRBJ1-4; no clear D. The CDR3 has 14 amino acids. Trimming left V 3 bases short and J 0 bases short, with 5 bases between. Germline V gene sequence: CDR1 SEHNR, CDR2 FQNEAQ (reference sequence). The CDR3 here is CASSLSATNEKLFF. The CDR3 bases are TGTGCCAGCAGCTTGAGTGCAACTAATGAAAAACTGTTTTTT.

CDR3 in amino acids: CASSIGYTEAFF. The CDR3 DNA reads TGTGCCAGCAGCATCGGGTACACTGAAGCTTTCTTT. The chain has TRBV7-9 and TRBJ1-1; D is unresolved. The ends were cut back, 5 bases at V and 3 bases at J, with 7 bases in the middle. Germline CDR1 is SEHNR and CDR2 is FQNEAQ (reference sequence). There are 12 residues in the CDR3.

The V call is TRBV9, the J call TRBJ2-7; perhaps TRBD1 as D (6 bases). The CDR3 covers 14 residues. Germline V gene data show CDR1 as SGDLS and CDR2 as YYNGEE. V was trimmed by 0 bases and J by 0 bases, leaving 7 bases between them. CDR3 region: CASSVGGPSYEQYF. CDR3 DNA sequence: TGTGCCAGCAGCGTAGGGGGGCCCTCCTACGAGCAGTACTTC.

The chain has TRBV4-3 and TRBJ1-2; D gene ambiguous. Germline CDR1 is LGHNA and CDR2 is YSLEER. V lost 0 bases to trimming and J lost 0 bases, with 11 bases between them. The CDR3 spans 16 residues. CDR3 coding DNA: TGCGCCAGCAGCCAAGATACGGGGTCCACTAACTATGGCTACACCTTC. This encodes CASSQDTGSTNYGYTF.

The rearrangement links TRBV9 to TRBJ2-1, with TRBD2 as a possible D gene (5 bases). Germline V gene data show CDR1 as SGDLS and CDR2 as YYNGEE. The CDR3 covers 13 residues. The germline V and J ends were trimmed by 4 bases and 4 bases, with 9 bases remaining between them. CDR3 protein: CASSPRTYNEQFF. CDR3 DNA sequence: TGTGCCAGCAGCCCTCGGACTTACAATGAGCAGTTCTTC.

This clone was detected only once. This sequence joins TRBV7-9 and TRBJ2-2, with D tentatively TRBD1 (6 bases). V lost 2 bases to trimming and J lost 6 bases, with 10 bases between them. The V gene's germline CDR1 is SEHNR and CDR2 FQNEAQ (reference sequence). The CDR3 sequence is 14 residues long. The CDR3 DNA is TGTGCCAGCAGCTTACCACAGGGTGCCGGGGAGCTGTTTTTT. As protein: CASSLPQGAGELFF.

CDR3 bases: TGCGCCAGCAGCCGTCTCGGGGATGAAAAACTGTTTTTT. As protein: CASSRLGDEKLFF. The V call is TRBV4-1, the J call TRBJ1-4; the D is unclear. Germline V gives CDR1 MGHRA, CDR2 YSYEKL. The CDR3 spans 13 residues. The V end was cut by 4 bases, the J end by 6 bases, with 9 bases between.

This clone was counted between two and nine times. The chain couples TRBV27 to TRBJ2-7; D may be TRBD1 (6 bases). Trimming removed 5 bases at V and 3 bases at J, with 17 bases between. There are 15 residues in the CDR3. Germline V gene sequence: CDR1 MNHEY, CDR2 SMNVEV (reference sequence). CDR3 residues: CASSLSTGSNYEQYF. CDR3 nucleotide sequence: TGTGCCAGCAGTCTCTCTACAGGGTCCAACTACGAGCAGTACTTC.

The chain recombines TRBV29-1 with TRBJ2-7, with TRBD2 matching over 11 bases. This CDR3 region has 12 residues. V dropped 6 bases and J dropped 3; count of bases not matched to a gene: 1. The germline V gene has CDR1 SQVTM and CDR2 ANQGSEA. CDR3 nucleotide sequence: TGCAGCGTCACTAGCGGGGGCTACGAGCAGTACTTC. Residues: CSVTSGGYEQYF.

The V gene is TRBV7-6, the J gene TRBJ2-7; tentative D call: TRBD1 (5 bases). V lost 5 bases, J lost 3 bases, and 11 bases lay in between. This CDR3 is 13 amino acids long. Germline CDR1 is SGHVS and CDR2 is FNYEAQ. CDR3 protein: CASSPTDLYEQYF. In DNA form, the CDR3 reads TGTGCCAGCAGCCCGACAGACCTCTACGAGCAGTACTTC.

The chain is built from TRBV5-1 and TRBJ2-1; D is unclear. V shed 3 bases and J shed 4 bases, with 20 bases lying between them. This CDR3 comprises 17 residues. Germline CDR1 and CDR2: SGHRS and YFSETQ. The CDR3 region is CASSSTSPTLSYNEQFF. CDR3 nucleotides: TGCGCCAGCAGCTCTACTTCGCCAACTCTTTCTTACAATGAGCAGTTCTTC.

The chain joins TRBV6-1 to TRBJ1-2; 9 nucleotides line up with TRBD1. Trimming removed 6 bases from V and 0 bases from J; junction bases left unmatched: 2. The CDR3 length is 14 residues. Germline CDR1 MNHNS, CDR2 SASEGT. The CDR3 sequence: CASRGQGSNYGYTF. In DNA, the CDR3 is TGTGCCAGCAGGGGACAGGGATCTAACTATGGCTACACCTTC.

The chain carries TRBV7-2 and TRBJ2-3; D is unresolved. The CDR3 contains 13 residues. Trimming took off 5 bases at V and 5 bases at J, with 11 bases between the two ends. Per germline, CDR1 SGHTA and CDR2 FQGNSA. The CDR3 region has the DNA TGTGCCAGCAGCCGACTGAGAGGAGATACGCAGTATTTT. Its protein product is CASSRLRGDTQYF.

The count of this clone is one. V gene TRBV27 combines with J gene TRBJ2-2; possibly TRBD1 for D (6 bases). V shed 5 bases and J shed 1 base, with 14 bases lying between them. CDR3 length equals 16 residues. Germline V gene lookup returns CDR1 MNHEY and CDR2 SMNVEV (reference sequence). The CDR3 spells CASSHPGTRNTGELFF. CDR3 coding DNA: TGTGCCAGCAGTCACCCCGGGACAAGGAACACCGGGGAGCTGTTTTTT.

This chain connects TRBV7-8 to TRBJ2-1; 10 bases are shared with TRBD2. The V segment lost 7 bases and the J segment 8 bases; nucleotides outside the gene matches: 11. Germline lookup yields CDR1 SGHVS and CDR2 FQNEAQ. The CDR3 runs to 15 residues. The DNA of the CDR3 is TGTGCCAGCACCTCCTCTAGCGGGGGAGTCGATGAGCAGTTCTTC. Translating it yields CASTSSSGGVDEQFF.

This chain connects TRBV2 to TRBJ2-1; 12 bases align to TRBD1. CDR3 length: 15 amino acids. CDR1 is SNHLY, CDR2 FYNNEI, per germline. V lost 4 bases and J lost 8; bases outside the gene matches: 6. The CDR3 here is CASSAGTGGWDEQFF. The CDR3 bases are TGTGCCAGCAGTGCCGGGACAGGGGGCTGGGATGAGCAGTTCTTC.

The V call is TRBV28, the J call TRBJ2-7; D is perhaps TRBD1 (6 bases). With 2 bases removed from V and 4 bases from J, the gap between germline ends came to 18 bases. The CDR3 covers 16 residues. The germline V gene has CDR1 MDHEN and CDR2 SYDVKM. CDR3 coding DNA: TGTGCCAGCAGTTTAATTTTTCCAGGGGCAAATTACGAGCAGTACTTC. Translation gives CASSLIFPGANYEQYF. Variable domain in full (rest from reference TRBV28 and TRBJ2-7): DVKVTQSSRYLVKRTGEKVFLECVQDMDHENMFWYRQDPGLGLRLIYFSYDVKMKEKGDIPEGYSVSREKKERFSLILESASTNQTSMYLCASSLIFPGANYEQYFGPGTRLTVT.

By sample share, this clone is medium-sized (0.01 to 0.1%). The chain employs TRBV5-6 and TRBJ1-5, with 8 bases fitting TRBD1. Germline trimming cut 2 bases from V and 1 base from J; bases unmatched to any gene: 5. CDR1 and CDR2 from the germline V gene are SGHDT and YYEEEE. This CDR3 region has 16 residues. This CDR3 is CASSFQGAWSNQPQHF. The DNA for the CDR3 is TGTGCCAGCAGCTTTCAGGGGGCTTGGAGCAATCAGCCCCAGCATTTT.

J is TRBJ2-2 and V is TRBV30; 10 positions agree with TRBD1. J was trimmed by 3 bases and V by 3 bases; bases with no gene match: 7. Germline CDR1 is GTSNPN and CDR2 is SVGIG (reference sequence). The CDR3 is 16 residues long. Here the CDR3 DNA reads TGTGCCTGGAGGCGCTATGGGACAGGGGACACCGGGGAGCTGTTTTTT. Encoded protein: CAWRRYGTGDTGELFF. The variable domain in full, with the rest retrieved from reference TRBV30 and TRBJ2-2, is SQTIHQWPATLVQPVGSPLSLECTVEGTSNPNLYWYRQAAGRGLQLLFYSVGIGQISSEVPQNLSASRPQDRQFILSSKKLLLSDSGFYLCAWRRYGTGDTGELFFGEGSRLTVL.

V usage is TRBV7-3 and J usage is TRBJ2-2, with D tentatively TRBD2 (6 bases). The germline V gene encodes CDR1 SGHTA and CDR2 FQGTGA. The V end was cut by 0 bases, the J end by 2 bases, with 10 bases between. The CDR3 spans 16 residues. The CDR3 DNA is TGTGCCAGCAGCTTAACGAGGGACTCCAACACCGGGGAGCTGTTTTTT. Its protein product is CASSLTRDSNTGELFF.